This T cell receptor beta chain comes out of a study of T cells in Graves' hyperthyroidism and ophthalmopathy. Amplification yielded TCR beta CDR3 regions, with RNA transcripts as the source. Primed by the HTBI set, a first-round RT-PCR was run on the TCR CDR3. TCRdb passed the multiplex PCR reads through MiXCR, listing each CDR3 protein once. The sample yields around 300,000 distinct CDR3 sequences, around 20% seen once. It was uncontrolled infection, other autoimmune disease, pregnancy or lactation that excluded patients. This sample holds PBMCs from roughly 10 ml fresh peripheral blood. Deletions cut 7 bases from V and 1 base from J, with 11 bases between. Germline lookup yields CDR1 ENHRY and CDR2 SYGVKD. The CDR3 has 13 amino acids.

This TCR derives from a man aged 25 to 40 with Graves' ophthalmopathy. The sample comprised blood. The chain joins TRBV10-3 to TRBJ2-7, with D unclear. This chain's CDR3 is CAIKSGSSYEQYF. The CDR3 DNA is TGTGCCATCAAGTCGGGCAGTTCCTACGAGCAGTACTTC.